Presented here are 17 T cell receptor beta chains from one specimen sequenced in a study of response to subunit inactivated influenza vaccine (dated by TCRdb to 2017 to 2018). Library creation used RT-PCR. Reads for this sample came from an Illumina HiSeq 2500. TCRdb redid the processing of the public reads, applying fastp at Q25 and MiXCR, and retained in-frame beta chains. Each CDR3 protein appears once, grouped with its most common genes and DNA. The table for this sample lists around 850,000 distinct CDR3 sequences; under 20% of them were counted only once. Clones ranked in the top ten supply roughly 10% of the sample. This material consisted of PBMCs from blood, taken around 5 days after vaccination. The receptors originated from a man aged 45-65 years who received an inactivated influenza vaccine. Donor details come from another sample of the same person, matched by shared clones.

This clonotype was observed a handful of times. V is TRBV12-3 or TRBV12-4 and J is TRBJ2-3, with 8 bases lining up with TRBD2. Trimming removed 7 bases from V and 0 bases from J; junction bases left unmatched: 6. CDR3 size: 15 residues. The CDR3 sequence is CASTGGGSSTDTQYF. In DNA form, the CDR3 reads TGTGCCAGCACGGGGGGGGGTTCTAGCACAGATACGCAGTATTTT.

V is TRBV12-3 or TRBV12-4 and J is TRBJ1-5; perhaps TRBD1 as D (5 bases). The germline V and J ends were trimmed by 3 bases and 3 bases, with 12 bases remaining between them. The CDR3 contains 15 residues. In DNA form, the CDR3 reads TGTGCCAGCAGTTTTAGGGGCGTCAACAATCAGCCCCAGCATTTT. It translates to CASSFRGVNNQPQHF.

There are a few counts of this clonotype. V is TRBV28 and J is TRBJ1-5; no clear D gene. Per the germline V gene, CDR1 is MDHEN and CDR2 is SYDVKM. Trimming left V 3 bases short and J 7 bases short, with 10 bases between. This CDR3 is built from 13 residues. The CDR3 is CASSFPGEQPQHF. The CDR3 DNA sequence: TGTGCCAGCAGTTTTCCTGGGGAACAGCCCCAGCATTTT.

V usage is TRBV3-1 and J usage is TRBJ2-3, with D maybe TRBD1 (6 bases). The CDR3 extends over 15 amino acids. Germline V CDR1 and CDR2: LGHDT, YNNKEL (reference sequence). With 6 bases removed from V and 2 bases from J, the gap between germline ends came to 15 bases. The CDR3 is CASSHRQEVTDTQYF. The CDR3 coding sequence is TGTGCCAGCAGTCATCGACAGGAGGTCACAGATACGCAGTATTTT.

This clonotype has just a few counts. This chain connects TRBV6-2 or TRBV6-3 to TRBJ2-7; 7 bases align to TRBD1. There are 15 residues in the CDR3. Per germline, CDR1 MNHEY and CDR2 SVGEGT. The V and J ends lost 6 bases and 1 base, in that order; junction bases with no gene match: 9. The CDR3 DNA reads TGTGCCAGCAGATTCCTGGGGGACAGATCCTACGAGCAGTACTTC. Its translation: CASRFLGDRSYEQYF.

This clonotype was counted ten times or more. The chain couples TRBV4-2 to TRBJ2-5; TRBD2 matches 7 bases. Trimming at V came to 4 bases and at J to 2 bases, leaving 10 bases not matched to a gene. Looked up from germline, CDR1 is LGHNA and CDR2 is YNFKEQ. There are 16 residues in the CDR3. The CDR3 sequence is CASSLVASGDQETQYF. CDR3 bases: TGTGCCAGCAGCCTGGTGGCGAGCGGGGATCAAGAGACCCAGTACTTC.

The V gene is TRBV6-1, the J gene TRBJ2-1; D unclear. The CDR3 has 16 residues. Trimming cost V 5 bases and J 4 bases, with 18 bases left between them. Germline loops: CDR1 MNHNS, CDR2 SASEGT. CDR3 region: CASSLTRAAQYNEQFF. The CDR3 nucleotides are TGTGCCAGCAGTCTAACCCGGGCGGCCCAATACAATGAGCAGTTCTTC.

This clonotype came up a few times. The chain carries TRBV12-3 or TRBV12-4 and TRBJ1-6, with 9 bases lining up with TRBD1. With V trimmed by 5 bases and J by 10 bases, 6 bases remained unmatched. The CDR3 has 14 amino acids. The CDR3 region has the DNA TGTGCCAGCAGTCAAGGACAGGGGTGGTCACCCCTCCACTTT. Amino acids: CASSQGQGWSPLHF.

V and J are TRBV6-2 or TRBV6-3 and TRBJ2-5, with D perhaps TRBD2 (5 bases). The CDR3 covers 12 residues. Trimming took 2 bases from V and 7 from J, leaving 8 bases between them. Germline V lookup: CDR1 MNHEY, CDR2 SVGEGT. DNA for the CDR3: TGTGCCAGCAGTTACCCTGCGGGGACCCAGTACTTC. Translating gives CASSYPAGTQYF.

The rearrangement links TRBV6-2 or TRBV6-3 to TRBJ2-2; D is undetermined. Germline CDR1 MNHEY, CDR2 SVGEGT. V lost 0 bases and J 0 bases, leaving 11 bases between the germline ends. The CDR3 totals 17 residues. The CDR3 nucleotides read TGTGCCAGCAGTTACTCGGTAGGCAGATCGAACACCGGGGAGCTGTTTTTT. Amino acid sequence: CASSYSVGRSNTGELFF.

This clonotype has only a few counts. This chain links TRBV6-2 or TRBV6-3 with TRBJ2-3; D is unresolved. The germline V gene encodes CDR1 MNHEY and CDR2 SVGEGT. This CDR3 comprises 15 residues. Between the trimmed V and J ends, which lost 0 bases and 3 bases, there was a span of 10 bases. The CDR3 coding sequence is TGTGCCAGCAGTTACTCTGATAGAGGTACAGATACGCAGTATTTT. Protein: CASSYSDRGTDTQYF.

This clonotype was found many times. The chain is built from TRBV6-2 or TRBV6-3 and TRBJ2-1, with TRBD2 matching over 11 bases. This CDR3 comprises 16 residues. The germline V gene has CDR1 MNHEY and CDR2 SVGEGT. The J segment lost 3 bases and the V segment lost 5 bases, leaving 6 bases of the junction unmatched. The CDR3 reads CASSLSGRGYYNEQFF. For the CDR3, the DNA is TGTGCCAGCAGTCTTAGCGGGAGGGGGTACTACAATGAGCAGTTCTTC.

The chain combines TRBV5-1 with TRBJ2-1, with unresolved D. V shed 0 bases and J shed 3 bases, with 16 bases lying between them. Germline-derived CDR1 and CDR2 are SGHRS and YFSETQ. This CDR3 region has 17 residues. The CDR3, as DNA: TGCGCCAGCAGCTTGGGTCAGGTCCTAGTGGGCTACAATGAGCAGTTCTTC. Protein sequence: CASSLGQVLVGYNEQFF.

This chain connects TRBV20-1 to TRBJ1-1, with TRBD1 identical over 10 bases. This CDR3 is 15 amino acids long. J gave up 1 base and V 1 base, and 3 bases lay outside the gene matches. In germline, CDR1 is DFQATT, CDR2 SNEGSKA (reference sequence). The CDR3 DNA reads as TGCAGTGCTAGAGCGACAGGGGGCAGGAACACTGAAGCTTTCTTT. It is translated as CSARATGGRNTEAFF.

The chain carries TRBV20-1 and TRBJ1-1; 7 nucleotides align to TRBD1. The V and J ends lost 2 bases and 0 bases, in that order; junction bases with no gene match: 9. CDR1 is DFQATT and CDR2 is SNEGSKA in the germline V gene (reference sequence). There are 16 residues in the CDR3. CDR3 residues: CSARPLTGTVNTEAFF. CDR3 coding DNA: TGCAGTGCTAGACCTTTAACCGGGACAGTGAACACTGAAGCTTTCTTT.

The chain recombines TRBV7-3 with TRBJ1-1, with unresolved D. Deletions cut 2 bases from V and 5 bases from J, with 15 bases between. The CDR3 length is 15 residues. The V gene's germline CDR1 is SGHTA and CDR2 FQGTGA. CDR3 in amino acids: CASSLRPGLGTEAFF. The CDR3 DNA sequence: TGTGCCAGCAGCTTACGGCCGGGATTGGGAACTGAAGCTTTCTTT.

This chain uses TRBV12-3 or TRBV12-4 with TRBJ2-7; D is unresolved. CDR3 size: 14 residues. Trimming took off 6 bases at V and 3 bases at J, with 15 bases between the two ends. The CDR3 region is CASSLPDGFYEQYF. The CDR3 DNA sequence: TGTGCCAGCAGCCTACCGGACGGCTTCTACGAGCAGTACTTC.